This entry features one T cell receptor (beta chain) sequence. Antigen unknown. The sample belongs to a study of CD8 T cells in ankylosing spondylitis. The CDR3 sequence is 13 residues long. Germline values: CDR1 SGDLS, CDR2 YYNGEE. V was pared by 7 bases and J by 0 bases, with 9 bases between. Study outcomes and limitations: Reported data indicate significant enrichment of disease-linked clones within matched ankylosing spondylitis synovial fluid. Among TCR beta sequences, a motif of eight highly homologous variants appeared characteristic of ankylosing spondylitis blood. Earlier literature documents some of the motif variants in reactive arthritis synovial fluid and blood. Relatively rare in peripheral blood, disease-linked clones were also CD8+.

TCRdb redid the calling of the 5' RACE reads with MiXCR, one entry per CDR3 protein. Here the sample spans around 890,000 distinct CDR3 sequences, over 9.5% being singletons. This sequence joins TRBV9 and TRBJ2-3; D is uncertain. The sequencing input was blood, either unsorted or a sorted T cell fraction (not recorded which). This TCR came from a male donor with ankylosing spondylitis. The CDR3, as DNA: TGTGCCAGCGGAAGAGAGAGCACAGATACGCAGTATTTT. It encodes CASGRESTDTQYF.